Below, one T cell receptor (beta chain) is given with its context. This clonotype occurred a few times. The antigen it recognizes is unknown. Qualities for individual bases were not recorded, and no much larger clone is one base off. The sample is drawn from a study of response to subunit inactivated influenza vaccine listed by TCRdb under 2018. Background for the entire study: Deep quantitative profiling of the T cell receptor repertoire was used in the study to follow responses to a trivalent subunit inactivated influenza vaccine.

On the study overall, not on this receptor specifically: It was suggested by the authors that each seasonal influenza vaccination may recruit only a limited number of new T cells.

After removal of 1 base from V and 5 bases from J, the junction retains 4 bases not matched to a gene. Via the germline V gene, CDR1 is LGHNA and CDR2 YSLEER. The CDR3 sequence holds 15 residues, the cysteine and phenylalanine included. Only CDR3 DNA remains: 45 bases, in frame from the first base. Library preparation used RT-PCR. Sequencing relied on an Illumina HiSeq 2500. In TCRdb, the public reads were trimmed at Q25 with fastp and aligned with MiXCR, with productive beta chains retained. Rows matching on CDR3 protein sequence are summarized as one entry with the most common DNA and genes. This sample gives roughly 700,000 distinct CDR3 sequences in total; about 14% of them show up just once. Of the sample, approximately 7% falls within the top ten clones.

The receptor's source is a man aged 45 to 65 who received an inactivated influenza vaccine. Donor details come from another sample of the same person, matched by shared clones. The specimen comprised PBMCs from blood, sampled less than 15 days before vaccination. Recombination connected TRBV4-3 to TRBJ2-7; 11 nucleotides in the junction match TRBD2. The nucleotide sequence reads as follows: TGCGCCAGCAGCCAAGTAGCGGGGGGGCCCCACGAGCAGTACTTC. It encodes CASSQVAGGPHEQYF.